This T cell receptor (beta chain) was observed in a study of blood T cell repertoires in COVID-19. Study overall: Samples representing acute and convalescent COVID-19 were sourced from the United States, Italy and Spain. T cells, B-cell-depleted T cells, or PBMCs provided the cDNA or gDNA that served as material.

V shed 4 bases, J shed 4 bases, and the junction held 9 bases outside the gene matches. This CDR3 spans 17 amino acids. Germline V gives CDR1 SGDLS, CDR2 YYNGEE. Original analysis: Estimated nucleated cell counts came from reference gene primer amplification. Here immunoSEQ multiplex PCR was the method, and the copy in TCRdb shows in-frame clones only, minus some. That table gives V, J and clone size, and the DNA gave D and trimming. The sample lists under 80,000 clones, around 83% occurring once. The sample taken for sequencing was peripheral blood. The V call is TRBV9, the J call TRBJ2-1, with TRBD2 matching over 12 bases. This receptor was taken from a man between 65 and 85 years old with active COVID-19. DNA for the CDR3: TGTGCCAGCAGCTACTCCCTAGCGGGAGGGATATACAATGAGCAGTTCTTC. Translation gives CASSYSLAGGIYNEQFF.